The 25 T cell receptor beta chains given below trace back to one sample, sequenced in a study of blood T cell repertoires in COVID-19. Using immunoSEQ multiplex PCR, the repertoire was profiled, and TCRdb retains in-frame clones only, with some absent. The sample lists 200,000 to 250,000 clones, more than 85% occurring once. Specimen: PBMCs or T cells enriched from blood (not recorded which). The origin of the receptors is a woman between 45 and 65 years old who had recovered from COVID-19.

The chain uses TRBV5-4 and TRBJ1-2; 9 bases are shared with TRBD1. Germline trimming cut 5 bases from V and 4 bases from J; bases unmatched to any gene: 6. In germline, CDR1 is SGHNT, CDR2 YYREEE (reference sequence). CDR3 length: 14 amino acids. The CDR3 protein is CASSRDRDTYGYTF. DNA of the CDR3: TGTGCCAGCAGTCGGGACAGGGATACCTATGGCTACACCTTC.

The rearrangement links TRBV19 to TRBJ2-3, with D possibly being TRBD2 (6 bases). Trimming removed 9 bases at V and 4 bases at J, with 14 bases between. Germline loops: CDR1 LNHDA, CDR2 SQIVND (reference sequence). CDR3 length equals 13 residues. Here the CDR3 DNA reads TGTGCCAGCGGGGACTCAGTCCCAGATACGCAGTATTTT. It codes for CASGDSVPDTQYF.

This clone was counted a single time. The CDR3 sequence: CASSQGTSGSWGTDTQYF. Written as DNA, the CDR3 is TGTGCCAGCAGCCAAGGGACTAGCGGGAGTTGGGGCACAGATACGCAGTATTTT. The J gene is TRBJ2-3, the V gene TRBV3-1 (or the pseudogene TRBV3-2), with 13 bases matching TRBD2. The CDR3 is made up of 18 amino acids. V dropped 1 base and J dropped 1; count of bases not matched to a gene: 5. Per germline, CDR1 LGHDT and CDR2 YNNKEL (reference sequence).

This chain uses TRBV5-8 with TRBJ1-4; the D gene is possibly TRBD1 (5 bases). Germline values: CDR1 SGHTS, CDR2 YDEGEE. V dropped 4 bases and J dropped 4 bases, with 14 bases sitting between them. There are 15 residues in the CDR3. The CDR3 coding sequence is TGTGCCAGCAGCCCCGCGGGGGGAGGTAATGAAAAACTGTTTTTT. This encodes CASSPAGGGNEKLFF.

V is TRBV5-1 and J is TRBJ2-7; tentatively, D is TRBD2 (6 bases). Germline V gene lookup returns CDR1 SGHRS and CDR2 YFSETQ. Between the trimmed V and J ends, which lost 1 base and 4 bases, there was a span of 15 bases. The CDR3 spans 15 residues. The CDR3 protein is CASSLLYGGKYEQYF. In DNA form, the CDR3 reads TGCGCCAGCAGCTTGCTGTATGGCGGGAAATACGAGCAGTACTTC.

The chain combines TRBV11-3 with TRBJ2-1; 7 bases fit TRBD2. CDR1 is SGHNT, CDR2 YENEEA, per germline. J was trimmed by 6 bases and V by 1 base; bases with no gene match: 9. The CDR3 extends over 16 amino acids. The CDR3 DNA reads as TGTGCCAGCAGCTTAGTAGGCGGGAGTCCCCTCAATGAGCAGTTCTTC. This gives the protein CASSLVGGSPLNEQFF. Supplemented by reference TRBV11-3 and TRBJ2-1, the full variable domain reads EAGVVQSPRYKIIEKKQPVAFWCNPISGHNTLYWYLQNLGQGPELLIRYENEEAVDDSQLPKDRFSAERLKGVDSTLKIQPAELGDSAVYLCASSLVGGSPLNEQFFGPGTRLTVL.

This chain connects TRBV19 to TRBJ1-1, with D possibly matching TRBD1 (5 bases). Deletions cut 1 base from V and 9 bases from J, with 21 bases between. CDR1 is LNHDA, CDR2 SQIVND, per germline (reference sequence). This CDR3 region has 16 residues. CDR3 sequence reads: CASSIAGRLGTGQAFF. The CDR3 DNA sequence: TGTGCCAGTAGTATAGCCGGACGGCTGGGGACTGGCCAAGCTTTCTTT.

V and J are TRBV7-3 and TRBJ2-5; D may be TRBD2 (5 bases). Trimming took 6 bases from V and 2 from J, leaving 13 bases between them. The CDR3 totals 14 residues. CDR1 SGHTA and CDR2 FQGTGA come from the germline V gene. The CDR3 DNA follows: TGTGCCAGCAGTCCGAGGCCGGGGCAAGAGACCCAGTACTTC. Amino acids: CASSPRPGQETQYF.

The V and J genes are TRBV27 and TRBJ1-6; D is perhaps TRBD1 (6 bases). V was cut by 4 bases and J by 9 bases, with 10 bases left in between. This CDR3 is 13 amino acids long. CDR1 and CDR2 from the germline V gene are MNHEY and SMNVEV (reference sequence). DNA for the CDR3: TGTGCCAGCAGTTCAAAACAGGGTTCACCCCTCCACTTT. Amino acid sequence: CASSSKQGSPLHF.

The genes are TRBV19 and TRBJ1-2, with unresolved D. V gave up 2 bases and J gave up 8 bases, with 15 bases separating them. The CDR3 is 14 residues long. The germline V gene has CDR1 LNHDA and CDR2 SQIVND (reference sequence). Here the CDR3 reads CASSIINDPAGYTF. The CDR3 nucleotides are TGTGCCAGTAGTATAATTAATGATCCTGCGGGCTACACCTTC.

The CDR3: CASSLAIGISDGYTF. CDR3 bases: TGTGCCAGCAGCTTGGCGATCGGGATATCTGATGGCTACACCTTC. The chain links TRBV5-4 to TRBJ1-2, with unresolved D. The CDR3 sequence is 15 residues long. Trimming took off 0 bases at V and 6 bases at J, with 15 bases between the two ends. Germline V CDR1 and CDR2: SGHNT, YYREEE (reference sequence).

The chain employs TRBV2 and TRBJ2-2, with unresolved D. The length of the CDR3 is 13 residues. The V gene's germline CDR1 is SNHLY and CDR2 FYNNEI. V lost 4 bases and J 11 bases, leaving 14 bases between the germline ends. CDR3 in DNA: TGTGCCAGCAGTGGGGCACCCCGAGTAGAGCTGTTTTTT. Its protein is CASSGAPRVELFF. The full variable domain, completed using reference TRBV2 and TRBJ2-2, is EPEVTQTPSHQVTQMGQEVILRCVPISNHLYFYWYRQILGQKVEFLVSFYNNEISEKSEIFDDQFSVERPDGSNFTLKIRSTKLEDSAMYFCASSGAPRVELFFGEGSRLTVL.

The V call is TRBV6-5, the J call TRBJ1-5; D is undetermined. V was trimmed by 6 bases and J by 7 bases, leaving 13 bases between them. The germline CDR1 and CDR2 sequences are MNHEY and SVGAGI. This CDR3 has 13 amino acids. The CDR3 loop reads CASRATSPQPQHF. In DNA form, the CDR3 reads TGTGCCAGCAGGGCGACAAGCCCCCAGCCCCAGCATTTT.

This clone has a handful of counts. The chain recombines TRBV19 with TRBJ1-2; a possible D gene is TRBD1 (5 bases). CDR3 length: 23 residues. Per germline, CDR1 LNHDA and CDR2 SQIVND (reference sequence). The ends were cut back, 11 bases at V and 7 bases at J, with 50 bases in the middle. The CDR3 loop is CAPRGFAGTVIPVGYLWGLGYTF. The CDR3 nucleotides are TGTGCCCCTCGGGGGTTTGCCGGGACGGTTATCCCAGTAGGATATTTGTGGGGACTTGGCTACACCTTC.

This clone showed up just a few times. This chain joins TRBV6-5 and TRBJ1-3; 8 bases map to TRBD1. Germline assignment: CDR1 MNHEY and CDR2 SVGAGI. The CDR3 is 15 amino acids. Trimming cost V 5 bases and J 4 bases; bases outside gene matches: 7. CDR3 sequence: CASSTSRTGGNTIYF. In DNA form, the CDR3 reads TGTGCCAGCAGTACCTCGAGGACAGGGGGAAACACCATATATTTT.

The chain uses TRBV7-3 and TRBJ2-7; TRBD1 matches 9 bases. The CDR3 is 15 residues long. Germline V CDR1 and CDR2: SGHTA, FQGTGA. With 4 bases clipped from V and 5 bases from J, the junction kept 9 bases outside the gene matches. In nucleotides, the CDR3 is TGTGCCAGCAGCTCAACCGGGACAGGGTACGACGAGCAGTACTTC. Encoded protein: CASSSTGTGYDEQYF.

This chain's CDR3 is CASSLGLAGTGELFF. DNA for the CDR3: TGTGCCAGCAGCCTCGGACTAGCGGGGACCGGGGAGCTGTTTTTT. The J gene is TRBJ2-2, the V gene TRBV2, with 12 positions matching TRBD2. CDR1 is SNHLY, CDR2 FYNNEI, per germline. Trimming removed 6 bases from V and 5 bases from J; junction bases left unmatched: 4. This CDR3 contains 15 residues.

CDR3 region: CASSYTWVAQETQYF. DNA for the CDR3: TGTGCCAGCAGTTACACGTGGGTAGCCCAAGAGACCCAGTACTTC. The rearrangement links TRBV6-5 to TRBJ2-5; D gene uncertain. The CDR3 extends over 15 amino acids. Between the trimmed V and J ends, which lost 2 bases and 1 base, there was a span of 11 bases. CDR1 MNHEY and CDR2 SVGAGI come from the germline V gene.

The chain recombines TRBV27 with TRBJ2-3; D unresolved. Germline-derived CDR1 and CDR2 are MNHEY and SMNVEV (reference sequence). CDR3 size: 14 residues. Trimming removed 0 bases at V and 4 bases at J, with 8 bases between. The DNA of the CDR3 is TGTGCCAGCAGTTTATCGCTTAGTTCAGATACGCAGTATTTT. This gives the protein CASSLSLSSDTQYF.

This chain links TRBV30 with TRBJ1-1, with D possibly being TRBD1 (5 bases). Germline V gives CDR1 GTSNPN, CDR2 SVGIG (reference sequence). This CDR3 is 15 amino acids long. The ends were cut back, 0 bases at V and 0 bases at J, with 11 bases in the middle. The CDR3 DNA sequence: TGTGCCTGGAGTGTACTTGGGGGGATGAACACTGAAGCTTTCTTT. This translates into CAWSVLGGMNTEAFF.

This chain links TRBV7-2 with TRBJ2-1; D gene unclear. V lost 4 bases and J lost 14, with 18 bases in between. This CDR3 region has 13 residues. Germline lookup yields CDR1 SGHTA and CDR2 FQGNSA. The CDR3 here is CASSSLSGQSEFF. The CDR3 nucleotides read TGTGCCAGCAGCTCCCTTTCTGGCCAAAGCGAGTTCTTC.

This chain's CDR3 is CASSSPLTGNYGYTF. DNA for the CDR3: TGTGCCAGCAGTTCTCCCTTGACAGGGAACTATGGCTACACCTTC. This chain links TRBV27 with TRBJ1-2; 7 bases match TRBD1. This CDR3 spans 15 amino acids. V was pared by 4 bases and J by 2 bases, with 7 bases of the junction left unmatched. Germline CDR1 and CDR2: MNHEY and SMNVEV (reference sequence).

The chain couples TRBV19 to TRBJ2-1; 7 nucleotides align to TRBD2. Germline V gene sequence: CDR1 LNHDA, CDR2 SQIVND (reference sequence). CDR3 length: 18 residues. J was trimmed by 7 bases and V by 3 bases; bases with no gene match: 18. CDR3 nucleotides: TGTGCCAGTAGTATCTCGGCTAGCGGAGCCCTCCGCCGAAATGAGCAGTTCTTC. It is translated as CASSISASGALRRNEQFF.

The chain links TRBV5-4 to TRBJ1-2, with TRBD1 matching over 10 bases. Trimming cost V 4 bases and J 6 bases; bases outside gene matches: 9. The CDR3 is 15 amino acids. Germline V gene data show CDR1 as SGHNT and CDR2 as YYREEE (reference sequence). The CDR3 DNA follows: TGTGCCAGCAGCAGGCGCGGGACAGGGGATCATGGCTACACCTTC. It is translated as CASSRRGTGDHGYTF.

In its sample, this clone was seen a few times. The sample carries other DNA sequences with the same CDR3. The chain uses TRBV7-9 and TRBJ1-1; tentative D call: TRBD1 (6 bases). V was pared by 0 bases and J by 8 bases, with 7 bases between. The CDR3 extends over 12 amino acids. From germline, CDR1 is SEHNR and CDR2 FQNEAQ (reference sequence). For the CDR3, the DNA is TGTGCCAGCAGCTTAGCGCAGGGGGAAGCTTTCTTT. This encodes CASSLAQGEAFF. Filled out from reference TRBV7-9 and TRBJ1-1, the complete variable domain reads DTGVSQNPRHKITKRGQNVTFRCDPISEHNRLYWYRQTLGQGPEFLTYFQNEAQLEKSRLLSDRFSAERPKGSFSTLEIQRTEQGDSAMYLCASSLAQGEAFFGQGTRLTVV.